The 5 T cell receptor beta chains below were found in one sample sequenced in a study of neoadjuvant anti-PD-1 for oral cavity cancer. Measured with immunoSEQ multiplex PCR; TCRdb has only the in-frame clones, and not every one. The table has approximately 32,000 clones, roughly 89% seen once; the top ten hold about 4%. Sequences were derived from PBMCs, sampled before nivolumab (anti-PD-1) treatment. Source of these receptors: a person aged 35-79 years with oral cavity squamous cell carcinoma.

This chain connects TRBV19 to TRBJ2-7; 9 nucleotides match TRBD2. With 4 bases clipped from V and 0 bases from J, the junction kept 4 bases outside the gene matches. CDR1 and CDR2 (germline): LNHDA, SQIVND (reference sequence). This CDR3 has 15 amino acids. The DNA for the CDR3 is TGTGCCAGTAGTAGTAGCGGGGGAAGCTCCTACGAGCAGTACTTC. Translating gives CASSSSGGSSYEQYF.

The chain recombines TRBV5-1 with TRBJ2-2, with a tentative D call TRBD1 (7 bases). Trimming stripped 2 bases from V and 1 base from J, with 9 bases between. Germline values: CDR1 SGHRS, CDR2 YFSETQ. The CDR3 totals 15 residues. The chain's CDR3 is CASSFQGGNTGELFF. In nucleotides, the CDR3 is TGCGCCAGCAGCTTTCAGGGGGGGAACACCGGGGAGCTGTTTTTT.

This clone has a handful of counts. The chain recombines TRBV29-1 with TRBJ1-5; the D is unclear. The CDR3 covers 13 residues. CDR1 SQVTM and CDR2 ANQGSEA come from the germline V gene. Trimming removed 4 bases from V and 0 bases from J, with 7 bases in between. CDR3 in amino acids: CSVGGHSNQPQHF. CDR3 DNA sequence: TGCAGCGTTGGCGGTCATAGCAATCAGCCCCAGCATTTT.

The chain is built from TRBV5-1 and TRBJ2-1, with 12 bases lining up with TRBD1. Trimming at V came to 0 bases and at J to 9 bases, leaving 7 bases not matched to a gene. CDR1 is SGHRS, CDR2 YFSETQ, per germline. This CDR3 is built from 16 residues. The CDR3 is CASSLDGTGGSFEQFF. Here the CDR3 DNA reads TGCGCCAGCAGCTTGGACGGGACAGGGGGCTCTTTTGAGCAGTTCTTC.

This chain connects TRBV5-5 to TRBJ2-3; 7 bases are a match to TRBD1. CDR3 size: 16 residues. The V gene's germline CDR1 is SGHKS and CDR2 YYEKEE (reference sequence). V lost 5 bases and J lost 3; bases outside the gene matches: 12. CDR3 protein: CASRKSGGRGTDTQYF. In DNA form, the CDR3 reads TGTGCCAGCAGAAAGTCAGGGGGAAGGGGGACAGATACGCAGTATTTT.